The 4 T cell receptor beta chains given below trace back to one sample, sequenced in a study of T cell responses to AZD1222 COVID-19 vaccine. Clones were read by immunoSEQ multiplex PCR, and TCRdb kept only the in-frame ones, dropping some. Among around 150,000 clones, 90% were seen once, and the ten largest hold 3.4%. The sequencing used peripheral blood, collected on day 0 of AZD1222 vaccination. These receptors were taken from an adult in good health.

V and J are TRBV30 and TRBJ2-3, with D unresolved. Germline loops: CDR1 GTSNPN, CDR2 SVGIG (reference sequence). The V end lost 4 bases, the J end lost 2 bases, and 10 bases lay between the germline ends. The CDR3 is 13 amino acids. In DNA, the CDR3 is TGTGCCTGGAAAAGGGATGCCACAGATACGCAGTATTTT. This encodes CAWKRDATDTQYF.

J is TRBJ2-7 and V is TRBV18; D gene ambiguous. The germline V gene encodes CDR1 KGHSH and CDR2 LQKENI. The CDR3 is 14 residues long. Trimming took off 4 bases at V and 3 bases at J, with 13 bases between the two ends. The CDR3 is CASSLADQRYEQYF. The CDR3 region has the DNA TGTGCCAGCTCACTAGCCGACCAGCGCTACGAGCAGTACTTC. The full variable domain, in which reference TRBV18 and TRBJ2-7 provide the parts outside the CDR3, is NAGVMQNPRHLVRRRGQEARLRCSPMKGHSHVYWYRQLPEEGLKFMVYLQKENIIDESGMPKERFSAEFPKEGPSILRIQQVVRGDSAAYFCASSLADQRYEQYFGPGTRLTVT.

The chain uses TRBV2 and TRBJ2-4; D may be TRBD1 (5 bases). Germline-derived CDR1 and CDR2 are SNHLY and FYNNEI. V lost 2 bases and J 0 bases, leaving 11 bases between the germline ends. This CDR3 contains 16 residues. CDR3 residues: CASSEQGVAAKNIQYF. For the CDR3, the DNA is TGTGCCAGCAGTGAACAGGGTGTGGCAGCCAAAAACATTCAGTACTTC.

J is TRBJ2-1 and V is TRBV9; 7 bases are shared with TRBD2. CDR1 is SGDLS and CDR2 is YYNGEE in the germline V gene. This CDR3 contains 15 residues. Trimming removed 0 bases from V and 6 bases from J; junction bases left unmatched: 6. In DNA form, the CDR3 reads TGTGCCAGCAGCGTAGGGGCCGGGACTACCAATGAGCAGTTCTTC. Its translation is CASSVGAGTTNEQFF.